Listed below are T cell receptor beta chains from one sample, sequenced in a study of T cells in Graves' hyperthyroidism and ophthalmopathy. TCRdb independently ran MiXCR on the multiplex PCR reads; one entry per CDR3 protein. This sample yields 640,000 or so distinct CDR3 sequences, of which under 15% are seen a single time; 3.5% to 4.5% belongs to the top ten. Input material: blood. These TCRs come from a woman aged 40 to 50 with Graves' ophthalmopathy. Both conserved end residues are part of each CDR3. The D gene is left open where the match is weak. Only some rows state a clone size, as once, few, many or a class for expanded clones.

clone size	V gene	CDR3 length	D gene	J gene	CDR3 protein	CDR3 DNA
.	TRBV6-5	15	TRBD2	TRBJ2-7	CASSSVAGGPYEQYF	TGTGCCAGCAGTTCGGTAGCGGGAGGGCCTTACGAGCAGTACTTC
many	TRBV20-1	12	.	TRBJ2-5	CSPWTVQETQYF	TGCAGCCCTTGGACAGTGCAAGAGACCCAGTACTTC
many	TRBV24-1	14	TRBD1	TRBJ1-5	CATSDDRGNQPQHF	TGTGCCACCAGTGATGACAGGGGAAATCAGCCCCAGCATTTT
many	TRBV6-1	12	.	TRBJ1-2	CASSGLNYGYTF	TGTGCCAGCAGTGGGCTCAACTATGGCTACACCTTC
.	TRBV5-1	14	.	TRBJ2-7	CASSLEDLRFEQYF	TGCGCCAGCAGCTTGGAGGACCTACGATTTGAGCAGTACTTC
many	TRBV6-2/TRBV6-3	12	.	TRBJ1-1	CASSTANTEAFF	TGTGCCAGCAGTACCGCGAACACTGAAGCTTTCTTT
.	TRBV10-3	15	TRBD1	TRBJ2-7	CAISESTGQGGEQYF	TGTGCCATCAGTGAGTCCACCGGACAGGGGGGAGAGCAGTACTTC
many	TRBV7-2	12	.	TRBJ2-3	CASSLRTDTQYF	TGTGCCAGCAGCCTTCGCACAGATACGCAGTATTTT
.	TRBV12-3/TRBV12-4	16	TRBD2	TRBJ2-7	CASSLSGLAGIYEQYF	TGTGCCAGCAGTTTATCGGGGCTAGCGGGGATCTACGAGCAGTACTTC
many	TRBV7-6	15	.	TRBJ1-1	CASSKKTGLDTEAFF	TGTGCCAGCAGCAAAAAGACAGGACTGGACACTGAAGCTTTCTTT
many	TRBV6-5	13	.	TRBJ1-2	CASSYSTASGYTF	TGTGCCAGCAGTTACTCGACAGCAAGCGGCTACACCTTC
many	TRBV28	19	TRBD2	TRBJ2-7	CASSLWGGLAGGSRAEQYF	TGTGCCAGCAGTTTATGGGGGGGGCTAGCGGGAGGGTCGCGGGCCGAGCAGTACTTC
.	TRBV7-3	14	.	TRBJ2-5	CASRTRPGQETQYF	TGTGCCAGCAGAACCCGTCCGGGACAAGAGACCCAGTACTTC
many	TRBV6-2/TRBV6-3	15	TRBD1	TRBJ1-1	CASSSRQGSNTEAFF	TGTGCCAGCAGTTCCCGACAGGGATCGAACACTGAAGCTTTCTTT
.	TRBV27	15	TRBD1	TRBJ1-5	CASSLYRGENQPQHF	TGTGCCAGCAGTTTATACAGGGGAGAGAATCAGCCCCAGCATTTT
few	TRBV6-7	17	TRBD2	TRBJ2-2	CASSPPIREVNTGELFF	TGTGCCAGCAGTCCCCCCATTCGGGAGGTTAACACCGGGGAGCTGTTTTTT
.	TRBV20-1	14	TRBD1	TRBJ2-7	CSANSGQGNYEQYF	TGCAGTGCTAACTCCGGACAGGGAAACTACGAGCAGTACTTC
.	TRBV6-5	14	.	TRBJ1-1	CASSYTEGRTEAFF	TGTGCCAGCAGTTACACGGAGGGGCGGACTGAAGCTTTCTTT
.	TRBV20-1	11	.	TRBJ1-1	CSANGQHEAFF	TGCAGTGCTAACGGACAGCATGAAGCTTTCTTT
many	TRBV12-3/TRBV12-4	14	.	TRBJ2-7	CASSSIRQPYEQYF	TGTGCCAGCAGTTCGATCAGACAACCCTACGAGCAGTACTTC
many	TRBV20-1	12	.	TRBJ2-7	CSAGLDSYEQYF	TGCAGTGCTGGACTGGACTCCTACGAGCAGTACTTC
many	TRBV28	15	.	TRBJ1-2	CASSRGGQQDYGYTF	TGTGCCAGCAGCCGGGGGGGGCAGCAGGACTATGGCTACACCTTC
many	TRBV16	14	TRBD1	TRBJ1-2	CASSRDRDSIGYTF	TGTGCCAGCAGCCGGGACAGGGATTCTATTGGCTACACCTTC
many	TRBV5-1	13	.	TRBJ1-1	CASSSYEGPEAFF	TGCGCCAGCAGCTCGTACGAAGGGCCTGAAGCTTTCTTT
many	TRBV18	15	.	TRBJ1-2	CASSPSHGTNYGYTF	TGTGCCAGCTCACCATCCCACGGGACTAACTATGGCTACACCTTC
many	TRBV7-2	14	.	TRBJ1-2	CASSLDTVNYGYTF	TGTGCCAGCAGCTTGGACACCGTTAACTATGGCTACACCTTC
many	TRBV20-1	13	TRBD1	TRBJ1-1	CSATGTGDTEAFF	TGCAGTGCCACCGGGACAGGGGATACTGAAGCTTTCTTT
many	TRBV6-1	14	.	TRBJ1-2	CASSEAGLATGYTF	TGTGCCAGCAGTGAAGCGGGCCTCGCAACTGGCTACACCTTC